Below, 28 T cell receptor beta chains from the same sample are listed, as sequenced in a study of hypomethylating agent response in myelodysplastic syndrome (dated by TCRdb to about 2021). The protocol used for the library was the immunoSEQ multiplex PCR assay. TCRdb retrieved this table from immuneACCESS and kept in-frame rearrangements only. Not all clones are present; in checked studies, unresolved V genes account for under half, and no reason is known for the remainder. The sample yields about 3,500 clones; more than 75% were counted once. The biggest ten clones account for roughly 28% of the sample. Sequencing was performed on bone marrow, taken before or after starting hypomethylating agent treatment for myelodysplastic syndrome (not recorded which). These receptors originate from a human donor with myelodysplastic syndrome.

The rearrangement joins TRBV18 to TRBJ2-2; 7 bases are a match to TRBD2. Germline V gene lookup returns CDR1 KGHSH and CDR2 LQKENI. The CDR3 contains 15 residues. The V gene end was trimmed by 6 bases and the J gene end by 0 bases; junction bases not matched to a gene: 4. CDR3 sequence: CASSPTSSNTGELFF. The DNA for the CDR3 is TGTGCCAGCTCGCCGACTAGCTCGAACACCGGGGAGCTGTTTTTT.

This clone was seen a handful of times. Compared with germline, one end of the junction differs, possibly owing to a read error. The chain uses TRBV7-9 and TRBJ2-1; 11 bases are a match to TRBD2. Germline values: CDR1 SEHNR, CDR2 FQNEAQ (reference sequence). The CDR3 covers 17 residues. The CDR3 DNA is TGTGCCAGCACCTTAAGGCCTAGCGGGGGGAAGGGGAATGAGCAGTTCTTC. It yields the protein CASTLRPSGGKGNEQFF.

The chain has TRBV7-2 and TRBJ2-1, with D tentatively TRBD1 (6 bases). Trimming shortened V by 4 bases and J by 7 bases, and 14 bases separated the two germline ends. Germline lookup yields CDR1 SGHTA and CDR2 FQGNSA. The CDR3 contains 14 residues. DNA of the CDR3: TGTGCCAGCAGCTCACAGGGAAATGGGAATGAGCAGTTCTTC. Protein: CASSSQGNGNEQFF.

The chain links TRBV6-6 to TRBJ1-5; D gene ambiguous. This CDR3 comprises 12 residues. From germline, CDR1 is MNHNY and CDR2 SVGAGI (reference sequence). The V end was cut by 8 bases, the J end by 7 bases, with 12 bases between. CDR3 DNA sequence: TGTGCCAGCGCCGACGGTTGGCAGCCCCAGCATTTT. Translation: CASADGWQPQHF.

This CDR3 reads CASSSAGLAGGPVTDTQYF. The CDR3 nucleotides are TGTGCCAGCAGCTCTGCGGGACTAGCGGGAGGGCCCGTCACAGATACGCAGTATTTT. J is TRBJ2-3 and V is TRBV7-8; 16 nucleotides match TRBD2. Per the germline V gene, CDR1 is SGHVS and CDR2 is FQNEAQ. The CDR3 length is 19 residues. V shed 4 bases and J 2 bases; nucleotides not matched to a gene: 9.

The chain is built from TRBV9 and TRBJ2-1; D remains unclear. Germline V lookup: CDR1 SGDLS, CDR2 YYNGEE. This CDR3 has 12 residues. The germline V and J ends were trimmed by 4 bases and 6 bases, with 8 bases remaining between them. This chain's CDR3 is CASSLTRNEQFF. DNA for the CDR3: TGTGCCAGCAGCCTCACGCGCAATGAGCAGTTCTTC.

V usage is TRBV6-5 and J usage is TRBJ2-2; 9 nucleotides match TRBD1. Trimming cost V 2 bases and J 8 bases; bases outside gene matches: 6. The CDR3 totals 15 residues. Germline CDR1 is MNHEY and CDR2 is SVGAGI. CDR3 in DNA: TGTGCCAGCAGTTACAGGGGGACAGGGAATGGGGAGCTGTTTTTT. Translation gives CASSYRGTGNGELFF.

The chain employs TRBV13 and TRBJ2-2; D is ambiguous. The V end lost 10 bases, the J end lost 5 bases, and 17 bases lay between the germline ends. The CDR3 length is 14 residues. Germline V lookup: CDR1 PRHDT, CDR2 FYEKMQ (reference sequence). CDR3 coding DNA: TGTGCCACCCGGAGTAGAGGAGATACCGGGGAGCTGTTTTTT. The encoded protein is CATRSRGDTGELFF.

In this sample, this clone turned up once. The J gene is TRBJ1-1, the V gene TRBV7-2; D may be TRBD1 (6 bases). CDR3 size: 14 residues. Germline values: CDR1 SGHTA, CDR2 FQGNSA. Between the trimmed V and J ends, which lost 3 bases and 0 bases, there was a span of 8 bases. The CDR3 nucleotides are TGTGCCAGCAGCTTTGGGACACTGAACACTGAAGCTTTCTTT. It specifies CASSFGTLNTEAFF.

The V and J genes are TRBV5-4 and TRBJ2-2; TRBD1 matches 12 bases. The J segment lost 4 bases and the V segment lost 4 bases, leaving 5 bases of the junction unmatched. CDR3 size: 16 residues. The V gene's germline CDR1 is SGHNT and CDR2 YYREEE (reference sequence). The DNA for the CDR3 is TGTGCCAGCAGCGGGACAGGGGGCGCTGGCACCGGGGAGCTGTTTTTT. Amino acids: CASSGTGGAGTGELFF.

This clone was observed a few times. V gene TRBV7-3 combines with J gene TRBJ1-1, with unresolved D. Germline-derived CDR1 and CDR2 are SGHTA and FQGTGA. The CDR3 loop spans 14 amino acids. Trimming cost V 2 bases and J 0 bases, with 7 bases left between them. The CDR3 loop is CASSLGPMNTEAFF. The DNA of the CDR3 is TGTGCCAGCAGCTTAGGACCGATGAACACTGAAGCTTTCTTT.

The chain combines TRBV5-5 with TRBJ1-3, with a tentative D call TRBD1 (5 bases). V lost 0 bases to trimming and J lost 11 bases, with 12 bases between them. CDR1 SGHKS and CDR2 YYEKEE come from the germline V gene (reference sequence). The CDR3 has 13 amino acids. CDR3 DNA sequence: TGTGCCAGCAGCTTGGGGCAGGGTTTCCCCATATATTTT. Amino acids: CASSLGQGFPIYF.

V usage is TRBV10-1 and J usage is TRBJ1-1; D might be TRBD1 (5 bases). This CDR3 is 13 amino acids long. V was pared by 4 bases and J by 1 base, with 7 bases between. CDR1 and CDR2 from the germline V gene are WNHNN and SYGVQD (reference sequence). DNA of the CDR3: TGCGCCAGCAGTGTGCAGGGGAACACTGAAGCTTTCTTT. Translated, it gives CASSVQGNTEAFF.

This clone was found a few times. The chain is built from TRBV7-2 and TRBJ1-5, with unresolved D. This CDR3 has 15 residues. Trimming pared 5 bases from V and 0 bases from J, leaving 11 bases between. Germline V lookup: CDR1 SGHTA, CDR2 FQGNSA. In nucleotides, the CDR3 is TGTGCCAGCAGCCCCGACGGAGATAGCAATCAGCCCCAGCATTTT. The encoded protein is CASSPDGDSNQPQHF.

The CDR3 loop reads CASSFRSGTPKDIQYF. DNA of the CDR3: TGTGCCAGCAGTTTTAGATCCGGGACACCAAAGGACATTCAGTACTTC. V is TRBV6-5 and J is TRBJ2-4; D is perhaps TRBD1 (6 bases). The CDR3 is 16 residues long. V lost 4 bases, J lost 8 bases, and 21 bases lay in between. Germline loops: CDR1 MNHEY, CDR2 SVGAGI.

The chain combines TRBV10-3 with TRBJ2-7, with D perhaps matching TRBD2 (5 bases). The germline gives CDR1 ENHRY, CDR2 SYGVKD. V dropped 10 bases and J dropped 0 bases, with 13 bases sitting between them. The CDR3 length is 13 residues. The CDR3 loop reads CATRSDSSYEQYF. The CDR3, as DNA: TGTGCCACCCGTTCGGACTCCTCCTACGAGCAGTACTTC.

The genes are TRBV11-2 and TRBJ2-6; possibly TRBD2 for D (6 bases). The V gene lost 2 bases and the J gene lost 2 bases, with 10 bases spanning the gap. Germline CDR1 and CDR2: SGHAT and FQNNGV. The CDR3 extends over 16 amino acids. CDR3 in amino acids: CASSLSPGAGANVLTF. The CDR3 region has the DNA TGTGCCAGCAGCTTAAGTCCGGGGGCTGGGGCCAACGTCCTGACTTTC. The variable domain in full, completed from reference TRBV11-2 and TRBJ2-6, reads EAGVAQSPRYKIIEKRQSVAFWCNPISGHATLYWYQQILGQGPKLLIQFQNNGVVDDSQLPKDRFSAERLKGVDSTLKIQPAKLEDSAVYLCASSLSPGAGANVLTFGAGSRLTVL.

The chain uses TRBV4-1 and TRBJ2-1; D unresolved. The CDR3 spans 13 residues. Germline CDR1 is MGHRA and CDR2 is YSYEKL. V was cut by 5 bases and J by 5 bases, with 10 bases left in between. The CDR3 protein is CASSFRADNEQFF. CDR3 coding DNA: TGCGCCAGCAGCTTCCGGGCGGACAATGAGCAGTTCTTC.

The chain links TRBV18 to TRBJ1-5; D possibly corresponds to TRBD1 (5 bases). Germline CDR1 reads KGHSH; CDR2 reads LQKENI. V dropped 3 bases and J dropped 4 bases, with 16 bases sitting between them. The CDR3 loop spans 16 amino acids. The CDR3: CASSPGLLGTNQPQHF. In DNA form, the CDR3 reads TGTGCCAGCTCACCGGGCCTATTAGGGACGAATCAGCCCCAGCATTTT.

V and J are TRBV18 and TRBJ1-6, with TRBD1 identical over 8 bases. The CDR3 is 16 residues long. CDR1 and CDR2 (germline): KGHSH, LQKENI. Unmatched junction bases numbered 7, after V lost 2 bases and J lost 7 bases. The CDR3 reads CASSPERTGNNSPLHF. In nucleotides, the CDR3 is TGTGCCAGCTCACCAGAAAGGACAGGGAACAATTCACCCCTCCACTTT.

The chain carries TRBV5-5 and TRBJ2-7; 7 bases are shared with TRBD2. V lost 6 bases to trimming and J lost 2 bases; unmatched junction nucleotides: 8. The length of the CDR3 is 14 residues. Germline V gives CDR1 SGHKS, CDR2 YYEKEE (reference sequence). The DNA of the CDR3 is TGTGCCAGCAACCCCCGGGGGGTCCCCTACGAGCAGTACTTC. Residues: CASNPRGVPYEQYF.

This chain connects TRBV6-1 to TRBJ1-5, with D unclear. CDR1 and CDR2 from the germline V gene are MNHNS and SASEGT. The CDR3 consists of 13 residues. Trimming removed 9 bases from V and 3 bases from J, with 12 bases in between. CDR3 sequence reads: CASGHRDNQPQHF. The CDR3 nucleotides read TGTGCCAGTGGGCACCGAGACAATCAGCCCCAGCATTTT.

The V gene is TRBV6-5, the J gene TRBJ2-5; 12 bases agree with TRBD2. The germline CDR1 and CDR2 sequences are MNHEY and SVGAGI. V gave up 6 bases and J gave up 4 bases; unmatched junction bases: 6. This CDR3 has 15 amino acids. The CDR3 sequence is CASSDASGRVETQYF. Here the CDR3 DNA reads TGTGCCAGCAGCGACGCTAGCGGGAGGGTAGAGACCCAGTACTTC.

The chain recombines TRBV7-2 with TRBJ2-2, with D perhaps being TRBD1 or TRBD2 (5 bases each). This CDR3 region has 15 residues. V was cut by 6 bases and J by 2 bases, with 13 bases left in between. The germline gives CDR1 SGHTA, CDR2 FQGNSA. The CDR3 is CASRSPGLNTGELFF. The CDR3 nucleotides read TGTGCCAGCAGATCCCCGGGGCTTAACACCGGGGAGCTGTTTTTT.

CDR3 amino acids: CASSQGGGEQYF. For the CDR3, the DNA is TGTGCCAGCAGCCAAGGTGGTGGAGAGCAGTACTTC. V is TRBV16 and J is TRBJ2-7; the D is unclear. The V and J ends lost 2 bases and 7 bases respectively, with 9 bases between them. Germline V gene sequence: CDR1 KGHSY, CDR2 FQNENV. CDR3 length equals 12 residues.

This clone was counted only a few times. The chain recombines TRBV11-2 with TRBJ1-1; no reliable D call. V was clipped by 4 bases and J by 2 bases, with 8 bases between them. This CDR3 spans 13 amino acids. CDR1 and CDR2 (germline): SGHAT, FQNNGV. This CDR3 is CASSYWSNTEAFF. For the CDR3, the DNA is TGTGCCAGCAGCTATTGGAGTAACACTGAAGCTTTCTTT.

The chain has TRBV18 and TRBJ2-1; TRBD1 might be the D (5 bases). Trimming removed 9 bases at V and 0 bases at J, with 9 bases between. Looked up from germline, CDR1 is KGHSH and CDR2 is LQKENI. The CDR3 runs 13 residues. CDR3 residues: CASTGVSYNEQFF. CDR3 nucleotides: TGTGCCAGTACAGGAGTCTCCTACAATGAGCAGTTCTTC.

The V gene is TRBV11-3, the J gene TRBJ2-2; no definite D call. V lost 5 bases to trimming and J lost 0 bases, with 4 bases between them. Germline V gives CDR1 SGHNT, CDR2 YENEEA. The CDR3 loop spans 13 amino acids. The CDR3 reads CASSGTNTGELFF. The CDR3 DNA sequence: TGTGCCAGCAGCGGAACGAACACCGGGGAGCTGTTTTTT.